The rows below give T cell receptor beta chains drawn from one sample of a study of blood T cell repertoires in COVID-19. Method: immunoSEQ multiplex PCR; TCRdb's copy keeps in-frame clones and lacks some. The sample gives 250,000 or so clones, approximately 88% of which show up once; around 6.5% is in the top ten. Sequenced input: peripheral blood. The receptors here all came from a woman aged 30 to 39 with COVID-19, enrolled during active disease. CDR3s include the opening cysteine and the closing phenylalanine or tryptophan. D genes are given only for firm matches. Rows give clone size only sometimes, using once, few, many, or a class for an expanded clone.

abundance: NA; v_gene: TRBV29-1; d_gene: NA; j_gene: TRBJ1-1; CDR3nt: TGCAGCGTGGGCGGGACATTCTCGAACACTGAAGCTTTCTTT; CDR3aa: CSVGGTFSNTEAFF
abundance: NA; v_gene: TRBV11-2; d_gene: NA; j_gene: TRBJ2-3; CDR3nt: TGTGCCAGCAGCTTAAATCCTAGCACAGATACGCAGTATTTT; CDR3aa: CASSLNPSTDTQYF
abundance: NA; v_gene: TRBV29-1; d_gene: NA; j_gene: TRBJ2-1; CDR3nt: TGCAGCGTTGAAGATCCCGGGCAGTTCTTC; CDR3aa: CSVEDPGQFF
abundance: NA; v_gene: TRBV2; d_gene: TRBD1; j_gene: TRBJ2-7; CDR3nt: TGTGCCACTCAGACAGGGAGCTACGAGCAGTACTTC; CDR3aa: CATQTGSYEQYF
abundance: NA; v_gene: TRBV5-6; d_gene: NA; j_gene: TRBJ1-1; CDR3nt: TGTGCCAGCAGCTTGAGTACTTCGATGATGAACACTGAAGCTTTCTTT; CDR3aa: CASSLSTSMMNTEAFF
abundance: NA; v_gene: TRBV11-2; d_gene: TRBD1; j_gene: TRBJ2-2; CDR3nt: TGTGCCAGCAGCTTGGACAGGTTTCCCACCGGGGAGCTGTTTTTT; CDR3aa: CASSLDRFPTGELFF
abundance: NA; v_gene: TRBV30; d_gene: TRBD1; j_gene: TRBJ1-1; CDR3nt: TGTGCCTGGAGTGTACACAGGGGATCCACTGAAGCTTTCTTT; CDR3aa: CAWSVHRGSTEAFF
abundance: NA; v_gene: TRBV6-5; d_gene: TRBD1; j_gene: TRBJ2-1; CDR3nt: TGTGCCAGCAGTTACCAGGGGGCGATTTACAATGAGCAGTTCTTC; CDR3aa: CASSYQGAIYNEQFF
abundance: NA; v_gene: TRBV5-1; d_gene: TRBD2; j_gene: TRBJ2-3; CDR3nt: TGCGCCAGCAGCTCTACTAGCGGGGGGGCAAGACAGTATTTT; CDR3aa: CASSSTSGGARQYF
abundance: NA; v_gene: TRBV11-2; d_gene: NA; j_gene: TRBJ2-3; CDR3nt: TGTGCCAGCAGCTTAGGCCCAATAGTTACAGATACGCAGTATTTT; CDR3aa: CASSLGPIVTDTQYF
abundance: NA; v_gene: TRBV24-1; d_gene: TRBD1; j_gene: TRBJ2-5; CDR3nt: TGTGCCACCAGTGATTTTGAAGACAGGGTGAAGACCCAGTACTTC; CDR3aa: CATSDFEDRVKTQYF
abundance: once; v_gene: TRBV13; d_gene: TRBD1; j_gene: TRBJ2-5; CDR3nt: TGTGCCAGCAGCCCGCCGGGACAGGCACGCACCCAGTACTTC; CDR3aa: CASSPPGQARTQYF
abundance: NA; v_gene: TRBV30; d_gene: NA; j_gene: TRBJ2-5; CDR3nt: TGTGCCTGGAGCCGGGACTGGACCGCTCGCGAGACCCAGTACTTC; CDR3aa: CAWSRDWTARETQYF
abundance: NA; v_gene: TRBV7-2; d_gene: TRBD1; j_gene: TRBJ1-1; CDR3nt: TGTGCCAGCAGCTACGGACAGGTCGTAGGGAACACTGAAGCTTTCTTT; CDR3aa: CASSYGQVVGNTEAFF
abundance: NA; v_gene: TRBV2; d_gene: TRBD1; j_gene: TRBJ2-5; CDR3nt: TGTGCCAGCAGTGTGGACAGGGGCCTAGAGACCCAGTACTTC; CDR3aa: CASSVDRGLETQYF
abundance: once; v_gene: TRBV19; d_gene: NA; j_gene: TRBJ1-3; CDR3nt: TGTGCCAGTAGTATGTCGGTGAACACCATATATTTT; CDR3aa: CASSMSVNTIYF
abundance: NA; v_gene: TRBV19; d_gene: TRBD1; j_gene: TRBJ1-6; CDR3nt: TGTGCCAGTACCCGGGACAGCTCCTATAATTCACCCCTCCACTTT; CDR3aa: CASTRDSSYNSPLHF
abundance: NA; v_gene: TRBV2; d_gene: TRBD1; j_gene: TRBJ2-3; CDR3nt: TGTGCCAGCAGCGGAGACAGGGGAGATACGCAGTATTTT; CDR3aa: CASSGDRGDTQYF
abundance: NA; v_gene: TRBV10-2; d_gene: NA; j_gene: TRBJ1-5; CDR3nt: TGCGCCAGCAGTGCCAGGAACAATCAGCCCCAGCATTTT; CDR3aa: CASSARNNQPQHF
abundance: NA; v_gene: TRBV11-1; d_gene: NA; j_gene: TRBJ2-5; CDR3nt: TGTGCCAGCAGCTTAGGTCTACAAGAGACCCAGTACTTC; CDR3aa: CASSLGLQETQYF
abundance: once; v_gene: TRBV5-5; d_gene: TRBD2; j_gene: TRBJ2-3; CDR3nt: TGTGCCAGCAGCCTAGCGGGGGGTCCAGATACGCAGTATTTT; CDR3aa: CASSLAGGPDTQYF
abundance: NA; v_gene: TRBV5-4; d_gene: TRBD2; j_gene: TRBJ2-1; CDR3nt: TGTGCCAGCAGCTTGCGGGGACTAGCGGGAGTAGATGAGCAGTTCTTC; CDR3aa: CASSLRGLAGVDEQFF
abundance: NA; v_gene: TRBV19; d_gene: NA; j_gene: TRBJ1-4; CDR3nt: TGTGCCAGTAGTCCCAAGCATGAAAAACTGTTTTTT; CDR3aa: CASSPKHEKLFF
abundance: few; v_gene: TRBV4-3; d_gene: NA; j_gene: TRBJ2-6; CDR3nt: TGCGCCAGCAGCCAAGATGGGACACTCGGGGCCAACGTCCTGACTTTC; CDR3aa: CASSQDGTLGANVLTF
abundance: NA; v_gene: TRBV27; d_gene: NA; j_gene: TRBJ1-4; CDR3nt: TGTGCCAGCAGTTTGGCCGGAGGGGCGGGTGAAAAACTGTTTTTT; CDR3aa: CASSLAGGAGEKLFF
abundance: NA; v_gene: TRBV15; d_gene: NA; j_gene: TRBJ2-1; CDR3nt: TGTGCCACCAGCCGGGAACCCTACAATGAGCAGTTCTTC; CDR3aa: CATSREPYNEQFF
abundance: NA; v_gene: TRBV5-8; d_gene: NA; j_gene: TRBJ1-6; CDR3nt: TGTGCCAGCAGCCAGAATTCACCCCTCCACTTT; CDR3aa: CASSQNSPLHF
abundance: NA; v_gene: TRBV19; d_gene: TRBD2; j_gene: TRBJ2-7; CDR3nt: TGTGCCAGTAGTATAGGTAGCGGGGGGACCTACGAGCAGTACTTC; CDR3aa: CASSIGSGGTYEQYF
abundance: NA; v_gene: TRBV7-2; d_gene: TRBD1; j_gene: TRBJ1-4; CDR3nt: TGTGCCAGCAGTCCCGACAGGGGGCATGAAAAACTGTTTTTT; CDR3aa: CASSPDRGHEKLFF
abundance: once; v_gene: TRBV19; d_gene: NA; j_gene: TRBJ1-3; CDR3nt: TGTGCCAGTAGTATGGGAGGGGCTAGCTCTGGAAACACCATATATTTT; CDR3aa: CASSMGGASSGNTIYF
abundance: NA; v_gene: TRBV28; d_gene: NA; j_gene: TRBJ2-2; CDR3nt: TGTGCCAGTCAGGGTGACACCGGGGAGCTGTTTTTT; CDR3aa: CASQGDTGELFF
abundance: NA; v_gene: TRBV2; d_gene: NA; j_gene: TRBJ2-1; CDR3nt: TGTGCCAGCAGCGAAGATCAGGGCGGGCAGTTCTTC; CDR3aa: CASSEDQGGQFF
abundance: NA; v_gene: TRBV6-1; d_gene: NA; j_gene: TRBJ1-1; CDR3nt: TGTGCCAGCAGTGAGAACAGACCGAACACTGAAGCTTTCTTT; CDR3aa: CASSENRPNTEAFF
abundance: once; v_gene: TRBV7-2; d_gene: TRBD1; j_gene: TRBJ2-1; CDR3nt: TGTGCCAGCAGCAGGACCGGAGGGACAGGGTTTATTGGTGAGCAGTTCTTC; CDR3aa: CASSRTGGTGFIGEQFF
abundance: NA; v_gene: TRBV7-2; d_gene: TRBD1; j_gene: TRBJ1-2; CDR3nt: TGTGCCAGCCGGACAGGTCCCTATGGCTACACCTTC; CDR3aa: CASRTGPYGYTF
abundance: NA; v_gene: TRBV21-1; d_gene: NA; j_gene: TRBJ1-4; CDR3nt: TGTGCCAGCAGCCCCCGGGACGAGGGAGGAGAAAAACTGTTTTTT; CDR3aa: CASSPRDEGGEKLFF
abundance: few; v_gene: TRBV2; d_gene: TRBD2; j_gene: TRBJ2-1; CDR3nt: TGTGCCAGCAGTGAAGCGCCGGGACTAGCGGAGAACAATGAGCAGTTCTTC; CDR3aa: CASSEAPGLAENNEQFF
abundance: NA; v_gene: TRBV19; d_gene: NA; j_gene: TRBJ1-5; CDR3nt: TGTGCCAGTAGTGCCGCAGGTCGGGGAAACAATCAGCCCCAGCATTTT; CDR3aa: CASSAAGRGNNQPQHF
abundance: NA; v_gene: TRBV28; d_gene: TRBD1; j_gene: TRBJ2-7; CDR3nt: TGTGCCAGCAAGACGGGACAGGGGGCGGGGGAGCAGTACTTC; CDR3aa: CASKTGQGAGEQYF
abundance: NA; v_gene: TRBV25-1; d_gene: TRBD1; j_gene: TRBJ1-2; CDR3nt: TGTGCCAGCAGTGAATCTGGGACAGGGTTTCGCTACACCTTC; CDR3aa: CASSESGTGFRYTF
abundance: NA; v_gene: TRBV12-3/TRBV12-4; d_gene: TRBD1; j_gene: TRBJ1-1; CDR3nt: TGTGCCTCTGGACAGGGGGGCACTGAAGCTTTCTTT; CDR3aa: CASGQGGTEAFF
abundance: NA; v_gene: TRBV18; d_gene: TRBD1; j_gene: TRBJ1-1; CDR3nt: TGTGCCAGCTCACAGGGGACAGACACTGAAGCTTTCTTT; CDR3aa: CASSQGTDTEAFF
abundance: NA; v_gene: TRBV7-2; d_gene: NA; j_gene: TRBJ2-7; CDR3nt: TGTGCCAGCAGCTTAGCCCCAGCGGTCTCCTACGAGCAGTACTTC; CDR3aa: CASSLAPAVSYEQYF
abundance: NA; v_gene: TRBV28; d_gene: NA; j_gene: TRBJ1-1; CDR3nt: TGTGCCAGCAGTTTGTTGACTGACCTTGGCGCTTTCTTT; CDR3aa: CASSLLTDLGAFF
abundance: NA; v_gene: TRBV5-6; d_gene: TRBD1; j_gene: TRBJ2-3; CDR3nt: TGTGCCAGCAGCTTGGGACAGGGGGCAGATACGCAGTATTTT; CDR3aa: CASSLGQGADTQYF